Listed here are 22 T cell receptor beta chains from one sample, sequenced in a study of T cells in Graves' hyperthyroidism and ophthalmopathy. Amplification yielded TCR beta CDR3 regions, with RNA transcripts as the source. Using the HTBI primer set, a first-round RT-PCR was run on the TCR CDR3. TCRdb recomputed calls from the multiplex PCR reads with MiXCR, one row per CDR3 protein. Of about 700,000 distinct CDR3 sequences detected, 14% appear once; the ten largest clones hold roughly 10%. The sequenced material came from blood. The receptor set was obtained from a young woman with Graves' hyperthyroidism.

A note on this clonotype: A much larger clone lies one base from this, so it may be a read error. CDR3 region: CASSLRQLVEAFF. For the CDR3, the DNA is TGTGCCAGCAGCTTAAGACAGCTTGTTGAAGCTTTCTTT. The rearrangement links TRBV13 to TRBJ1-1, with D perhaps TRBD1 (5 bases). Trimming cost V 2 bases and J 7 bases, with 11 bases left between them. Looked up from germline, CDR1 is PRHDT and CDR2 is FYEKMQ (reference sequence). This CDR3 has 13 amino acids. The full variable domain, completed using reference TRBV13 and TRBJ1-1, is AAGVIQSPRHLIKEKRETATLKCYPIPRHDTVYWYQQGPGQDPQFLISFYEKMQSDKGSIPDRFSAQQFSDYHSELNMSSLELGDSALYFCASSLRQLVEAFFGQGTRLTVV.

The chain links TRBV7-9 to TRBJ2-3, with 9 nucleotides matching TRBD2. With 3 bases clipped from V and 2 bases from J, the junction kept 3 bases outside the gene matches. The CDR3 extends over 15 amino acids. Germline V gene sequence: CDR1 SEHNR, CDR2 FQNEAQ (reference sequence). The CDR3 loop reads CASSLLAGFTDTQYF. CDR3 DNA sequence: TGTGCCAGCAGCTTGCTAGCGGGGTTCACAGATACGCAGTATTTT.

This clonotype was recorded many times. The V and J genes are TRBV2 and TRBJ2-3, with a weak D call TRBD1 (6 bases). V shed 4 bases and J shed 4 bases, with 12 bases lying between them. CDR1 SNHLY and CDR2 FYNNEI come from the germline V gene. The CDR3 runs to 14 residues. CDR3 loop: CASSVNRVPDTQYF. The CDR3 region has the DNA TGTGCCAGCAGTGTAAACAGGGTGCCAGATACGCAGTATTTT.

Details on this clonotype: This may be a read error, as it is one base from a much larger clone. The CDR3 DNA follows: TGCAGCGTTGAAGTGGGGGACAGGGCCTACAATGAGCGGTTCTTC. Translated: CSVEVGDRAYNERFF. The chain is built from TRBV29-1 and TRBJ2-1; TRBD1 matches 9 bases. The CDR3 extends over 15 amino acids. Per germline, CDR1 SQVTM and CDR2 ANQGSEA.

This clonotype showed up many times. The V gene is TRBV28, the J gene TRBJ1-6; 9 bases map to TRBD1. With V trimmed by 5 bases and J by 5 bases, 7 bases remained unmatched. CDR1 and CDR2 (germline): MDHEN, SYDVKM. The CDR3 is made up of 16 amino acids. This chain's CDR3 is CASSPTGGPNNSPLHF. The CDR3 DNA reads as TGTGCCAGCAGTCCTACAGGGGGCCCTAATAATTCACCCCTCCACTTT.

This clonotype was detected many times. V usage is TRBV28 and J usage is TRBJ2-7; 7 bases align to TRBD1. Germline CDR1 and CDR2: MDHEN and SYDVKM. V gave up 4 bases and J gave up 3 bases; unmatched junction bases: 9. This CDR3 has 15 residues. The DNA for the CDR3 is TGTGCCAGCAGTTCCACCTACCGGGACAGCTACGAGCAGTACTTC. Its translation: CASSSTYRDSYEQYF.

This clonotype has only a few counts. The J gene is TRBJ1-4, the V gene TRBV7-9; TRBD1 aligns across 8 bases. Trimming cost V 3 bases and J 6 bases; bases outside gene matches: 6. The germline V gene encodes CDR1 SEHNR and CDR2 FQNEAQ (reference sequence). This CDR3 is built from 15 residues. The CDR3 coding sequence is TGTGCCAGCAGCTTCGGACAGGGTCCATATGAAAAACTGTTTTTT. Residues: CASSFGQGPYEKLFF.

The chain carries TRBV7-6 and TRBJ2-5, with 7 bases aligning to TRBD1. Germline assignment: CDR1 SGHVS and CDR2 FNYEAQ. CDR3 length equals 14 residues. Germline trimming cut 5 bases from V and 1 base from J; bases unmatched to any gene: 4. CDR3 in amino acids: CASSAWDSQETQYF. DNA for the CDR3: TGTGCCAGCAGCGCCTGGGACAGCCAAGAGACCCAGTACTTC.

This clonotype was found a few times. This chain connects TRBV4-1 to TRBJ2-1, with 9 bases that match TRBD2. Germline lookup yields CDR1 MGHRA and CDR2 YSYEKL. Losses at the gene ends were 4 bases for V and 1 base for J; bases not matched to a gene: 5. CDR3 length: 16 residues. CDR3 amino acids: CASSRLAGESYNEQFF. Written as DNA, the CDR3 is TGCGCCAGCAGCCGGTTAGCGGGAGAGTCCTACAATGAGCAGTTCTTC.

The rearrangement links TRBV3-1 to TRBJ2-2; 7 bases are shared with TRBD2. With V trimmed by 1 base and J by 5 bases, 13 bases remained unmatched. The CDR3 has 18 residues. Germline V gene sequence: CDR1 LGHDT, CDR2 YNNKEL (reference sequence). This chain's CDR3 is CASSQVRWEGVRTGELFF. In nucleotides, the CDR3 is TGTGCCAGCAGCCAAGTTAGGTGGGAGGGCGTAAGGACCGGGGAGCTGTTTTTT.

The chain uses TRBV27 and TRBJ1-2, with 7 nucleotides matching TRBD1. The CDR3 runs to 16 residues. CDR1 and CDR2 (germline): MNHEY, SMNVEV (reference sequence). Trimming took 6 bases from V and 3 from J; bases not matched to a gene: 13. This CDR3 is CASRFLRQGGDYGYTF. In DNA, the CDR3 is TGTGCCAGCAGATTCCTTAGACAGGGAGGGGACTATGGCTACACCTTC.

This clonotype was counted only a few times. This rearrangement joins TRBV6-1 to TRBJ2-1; tentative D call: TRBD1 (6 bases). V gave up 6 bases and J gave up 0 bases, with 15 bases separating them. CDR3 size: 16 residues. Germline V gene data show CDR1 as MNHNS and CDR2 as SASEGT. CDR3 nucleotides: TGTGCCAGCAGCTGGACAGCCCGGGGCTCCTACAATGAGCAGTTCTTC. Protein: CASSWTARGSYNEQFF.

This clonotype was seen a handful of times. This chain uses TRBV28 with TRBJ1-4; D not certain. Germline CDR1 reads MDHEN; CDR2 reads SYDVKM. The CDR3 is 14 residues long. Deletions cut 7 bases from V and 13 bases from J, with 22 bases between. CDR3 in DNA: TGTGCCAGCACCGATCGAACCTGGCAACACGGACTGTTTTTT. This codes for CASTDRTWQHGLFF.

This clonotype was seen many times. The chain links TRBV11-2 to TRBJ2-1; D uncertain. Per the germline V gene, CDR1 is SGHAT and CDR2 is FQNNGV. CDR3 length equals 14 residues. Trimming took 7 bases from V and 0 from J, leaving 10 bases between them. The CDR3 loop reads CASTRGSSYNEQFF. The CDR3, as DNA: TGTGCCAGCACCCGAGGAAGCTCCTACAATGAGCAGTTCTTC.

V and J are TRBV6-1 and TRBJ2-5; 8 bases are shared with TRBD1. The CDR3 covers 15 residues. CDR1 and CDR2 from the germline V gene are MNHNS and SASEGT. Germline trimming cut 7 bases from V and 5 bases from J; bases unmatched to any gene: 12. CDR3 sequence reads: CASTAWTGTEETQYF. CDR3 sequence (DNA): TGTGCCAGCACCGCTTGGACAGGGACGGAGGAGACCCAGTACTTC.

The chain uses TRBV3-1 and TRBJ2-2, with 11 bases aligning to TRBD1. Germline trimming cut 4 bases from V and 6 bases from J; bases unmatched to any gene: 7. Germline V gene lookup returns CDR1 LGHDT and CDR2 YNNKEL (reference sequence). The CDR3 has 16 residues. The CDR3 loop reads CASSPRDRGIAGELFF. The CDR3 DNA is TGTGCCAGCAGCCCCCGGGACAGGGGGATCGCCGGGGAGCTGTTTTTT.

This clonotype was counted only a few times. The chain employs TRBV19 and TRBJ2-1; tentative D call: TRBD2 (5 bases). V lost 3 bases, J lost 10 bases, and 16 bases lay in between. From germline, CDR1 is LNHDA and CDR2 SQIVND (reference sequence). The length of the CDR3 is 14 residues. CDR3 loop: CASSIKDFPGEQFF. The CDR3 DNA reads TGTGCCAGTAGTATCAAGGACTTCCCTGGCGAGCAGTTCTTC. The full variable domain, completed using reference TRBV19 and TRBJ2-1, is DGGITQSPKYLFRKEGQNVTLSCEQNLNHDAMYWYRQDPGQGLRLIYYSQIVNDFQKGDIAEGYSVSREKKESFPLTVTSAQKNPTAFYLCASSIKDFPGEQFFGPGTRLTVL.

In its sample, this clonotype was seen many times. The rearrangement uses TRBV7-2 and TRBJ2-1; tentatively, D is TRBD1 (5 bases). The CDR3 has 16 residues. Germline CDR1 is SGHTA and CDR2 is FQGNSA. V lost 1 base and J 0 bases, leaving 10 bases between the germline ends. This CDR3 reads CASSLEGWGSYNEQFF. The CDR3 DNA reads TGTGCCAGCAGCTTAGAGGGGTGGGGCTCCTACAATGAGCAGTTCTTC.

This clonotype has ten or more counts. This chain connects TRBV7-9 to TRBJ2-5, with D unclear. Germline V gene data show CDR1 as SEHNR and CDR2 as FQNEAQ (reference sequence). This CDR3 region has 16 residues. V was clipped by 2 bases and J by 0 bases, with 13 bases between them. CDR3 sequence reads: CASSLSTSRDQETQYF. DNA for the CDR3: TGTGCCAGCAGCTTATCGACATCCCGGGACCAAGAGACCCAGTACTTC. Drawing the rest from reference TRBV7-9 and TRBJ2-5, the complete variable domain is DTGVSQNPRHKITKRGQNVTFRCDPISEHNRLYWYRQTLGQGPEFLTYFQNEAQLEKSRLLSDRFSAERPKGSFSTLEIQRTEQGDSAMYLCASSLSTSRDQETQYFGPGTRLLVL.

This clonotype was counted only a few times. This chain connects TRBV6-1 to TRBJ2-3; 7 bases agree with TRBD2. V shed 1 base and J 0 bases; nucleotides not matched to a gene: 16. CDR1 and CDR2 (germline): MNHNS, SASEGT. This CDR3 spans 20 amino acids. As DNA, the CDR3 is TGTGCCAGCAGTGAAGACCCAATCATACCTAGGCGGGAGAGCACAGATACGCAGTATTTT. Amino acid sequence: CASSEDPIIPRRESTDTQYF.

This chain links TRBV27 with TRBJ1-1, with a weak D call TRBD1 (6 bases). V was pared by 3 bases and J by 4 bases, with 15 bases between. The CDR3 runs 15 residues. From germline, CDR1 is MNHEY and CDR2 SMNVEV (reference sequence). CDR3 amino acids: CASSLLLGGITEAFF. CDR3 coding DNA: TGTGCCAGCAGTTTGTTGTTGGGGGGCATCACTGAAGCTTTCTTT.

This clonotype was counted ten times or more. The chain combines TRBV3-1 with TRBJ1-1; D call uncertain. The CDR3 sequence is 15 residues long. The V gene's germline CDR1 is LGHDT and CDR2 YNNKEL (reference sequence). V shed 4 bases and J shed 0 bases, with 12 bases lying between them. The CDR3 bases are TGTGCCAGCAGCCCCCTGGCTAAAATGAACACTGAAGCTTTCTTT. Translation: CASSPLAKMNTEAFF.